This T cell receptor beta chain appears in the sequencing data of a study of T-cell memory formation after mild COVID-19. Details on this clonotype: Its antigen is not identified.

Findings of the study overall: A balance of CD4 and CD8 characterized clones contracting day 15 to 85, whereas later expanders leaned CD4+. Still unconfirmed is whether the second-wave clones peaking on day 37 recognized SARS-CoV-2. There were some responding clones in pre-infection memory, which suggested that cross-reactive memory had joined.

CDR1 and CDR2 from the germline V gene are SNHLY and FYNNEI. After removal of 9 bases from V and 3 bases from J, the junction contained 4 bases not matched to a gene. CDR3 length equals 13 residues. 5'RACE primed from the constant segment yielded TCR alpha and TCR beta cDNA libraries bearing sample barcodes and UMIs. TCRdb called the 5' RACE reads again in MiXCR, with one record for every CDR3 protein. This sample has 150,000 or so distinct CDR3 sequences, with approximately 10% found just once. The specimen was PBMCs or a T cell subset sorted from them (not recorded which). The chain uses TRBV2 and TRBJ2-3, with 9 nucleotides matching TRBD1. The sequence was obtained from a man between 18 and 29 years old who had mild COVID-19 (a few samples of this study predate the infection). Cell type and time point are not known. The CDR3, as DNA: TGTGCCAGGAGGGACAGGGCAACAGATACGCAGTATTTT. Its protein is CARRDRATDTQYF.